The rows below give T cell receptor beta chains drawn from one sample of a study of regulatory T cells in long-lasting Graves disease. From the multiplex PCR reads, TCRdb called clonotypes with MiXCR, one entry per CDR3 protein. The sample holds 500,000 or so distinct CDR3 sequences, less than 15% seen once. The same sample was also used in a study of T cells in Graves' hyperthyroidism and ophthalmopathy.

The sample here was peripheral blood mononuclear cells (PBMCs), taken at new diagnosis, from a patient treated with antithyroid drugs. Receptor source: a woman aged 50 to 60 with Graves disease. Each CDR3 is given with its conserved first and last residue. The order of the fields is D gene, clone size, V gene, J gene, CDR3 DNA, CDR3 protein. The D gene is left open where the match is weak. Rows may omit the clone size; those that give it use once, few, many or a size class.

d_gene: NA
abundance: many
v_gene: TRBV29-1
j_gene: TRBJ1-5
CDR3nt: TGCAGCGCGACAGTTAGCAATCAGCCCCAGCATTTT
CDR3aa: CSATVSNQPQHF

d_gene: NA
abundance: NA
v_gene: TRBV6-2/TRBV6-3
j_gene: TRBJ1-3
CDR3nt: TGTGCCAGCAGTTACGGGGTGGGATCGGGAAACACCATATATTTT
CDR3aa: CASSYGVGSGNTIYF

d_gene: TRBD1
abundance: few
v_gene: TRBV6-2/TRBV6-3
j_gene: TRBJ2-7
CDR3nt: TGTGCCGGCAGTTACTCTACAGGGGGCTCCTACGAGCAGTACTTC
CDR3aa: CAGSYSTGGSYEQYF

d_gene: TRBD2
abundance: many
v_gene: TRBV13
j_gene: TRBJ2-7
CDR3nt: TGTGCCAGCAGCCCCTCCTCCGGACTAGCGGGATTCGAGCAGTACTTC
CDR3aa: CASSPSSGLAGFEQYF

d_gene: TRBD2
abundance: many
v_gene: TRBV11-2
j_gene: TRBJ2-5
CDR3nt: TGTGCCAGCAGCATTACCGGGGACTACGACTACCAAGAGACCCAGTACTTC
CDR3aa: CASSITGDYDYQETQYF

d_gene: NA
abundance: many
v_gene: TRBV27
j_gene: TRBJ2-7
CDR3nt: TGTGCCAGCAGTTGGACAGTAGCACACGAGCAGTACTTC
CDR3aa: CASSWTVAHEQYF

d_gene: NA
abundance: many
v_gene: TRBV5-1
j_gene: TRBJ2-1
CDR3nt: TGCGCCAGCAGCTCCCGGAACTCCTACAATGAGCAGTTCTTC
CDR3aa: CASSSRNSYNEQFF

d_gene: TRBD2
abundance: many
v_gene: TRBV9
j_gene: TRBJ2-7
CDR3nt: TGTGCCAGCAGCGTGACTAGCGGGAGGGCTGAGGAGCAGTACTTC
CDR3aa: CASSVTSGRAEEQYF

d_gene: NA
abundance: few
v_gene: TRBV29-1
j_gene: TRBJ2-2
CDR3nt: TGCAGCGTTGAAAGGAAAGCGAACACCGGGGAGCTGTTTTTT
CDR3aa: CSVERKANTGELFF

d_gene: TRBD2
abundance: many
v_gene: TRBV6-9
j_gene: TRBJ2-7
CDR3nt: TGTGCCAGCAGTTACACCGGGACTAGCGGCTCCTACGAGCAGTACTTC
CDR3aa: CASSYTGTSGSYEQYF

d_gene: NA
abundance: NA
v_gene: TRBV6-1
j_gene: TRBJ1-5
CDR3nt: TGTGCCAGCAGTGAAGTTGCGGGACAACAGAATCAGCCCCAGCATTTT
CDR3aa: CASSEVAGQQNQPQHF

d_gene: NA
abundance: NA
v_gene: TRBV13
j_gene: TRBJ1-2
CDR3nt: TGTGCCAGCAGCTGGTTGGGGAGTGGCGATGGCTACACCTTC
CDR3aa: CASSWLGSGDGYTF

d_gene: NA
abundance: NA
v_gene: TRBV5-1
j_gene: TRBJ2-5
CDR3nt: TGCGCCAGCAGCATCACTAGAGTTCGAGAGACCCAGTACTTC
CDR3aa: CASSITRVRETQYF

d_gene: NA
abundance: NA
v_gene: TRBV7-6
j_gene: TRBJ2-5
CDR3nt: TGTGCCAGCAGCTTAGAGAGCGGGCTAGAGACCCAGTACTTC
CDR3aa: CASSLESGLETQYF

d_gene: NA
abundance: few
v_gene: TRBV29-1
j_gene: TRBJ1-4
CDR3nt: TGCAGCGTTGAAATCTTTAGAAAACTGTTTTTT
CDR3aa: CSVEIFRKLFF

d_gene: TRBD2
abundance: once
v_gene: TRBV11-2
j_gene: TRBJ2-5
CDR3nt: TGTGCCAGCAGCTTAGGACTGACTAGCGGTGAGACCCAGTACTTC
CDR3aa: CASSLGLTSGETQYF

d_gene: TRBD2
abundance: many
v_gene: TRBV11-3
j_gene: TRBJ2-3
CDR3nt: TGTGCCAGCAGCTCGGTCCTAGCGGGAGGGCCAGTAGATACGCAGTATTTT
CDR3aa: CASSSVLAGGPVDTQYF

d_gene: NA
abundance: NA
v_gene: TRBV4-1
j_gene: TRBJ2-1
CDR3nt: TGCGCCAGCAGCCAGGGGGTCGCGGCGGCAGTTGAGCAGTTCTTC
CDR3aa: CASSQGVAAAVEQFF

d_gene: TRBD1
abundance: NA
v_gene: TRBV30
j_gene: TRBJ1-5
CDR3nt: TGTGCCTCGAGTGTAGAGGGGGCTCAGCCCCAGCATTTT
CDR3aa: CASSVEGAQPQHF

d_gene: TRBD1
abundance: NA
v_gene: TRBV7-9
j_gene: TRBJ1-1
CDR3nt: TGTGCCAGCAGCACCCCCGGGACAGCCCCTGAAGCTTTCTTT
CDR3aa: CASSTPGTAPEAFF

d_gene: NA
abundance: NA
v_gene: TRBV19
j_gene: TRBJ2-7
CDR3nt: TGTGCCAGTAAAGGACCGGAGGTCTACGAGCAGTACTTC
CDR3aa: CASKGPEVYEQYF

d_gene: NA
abundance: NA
v_gene: TRBV9
j_gene: TRBJ2-3
CDR3nt: TGTGCCAGCAGCGTAGGGCAACTCAACACAGATACGCAGTATTTT
CDR3aa: CASSVGQLNTDTQYF

d_gene: NA
abundance: NA
v_gene: TRBV10-3
j_gene: TRBJ2-1
CDR3nt: TGTGCCATCAGTATACCCGGCTCGTTGGACCATGAGCAGTTCTTC
CDR3aa: CAISIPGSLDHEQFF

d_gene: TRBD1
abundance: few
v_gene: TRBV5-1
j_gene: TRBJ1-1
CDR3nt: TGCGCCAGCAGCTTGGCGACAGGGGGCCTGAACACTGAAGCTTTCTTT
CDR3aa: CASSLATGGLNTEAFF

d_gene: TRBD1
abundance: many
v_gene: TRBV27
j_gene: TRBJ2-7
CDR3nt: TGTGCCAGCACCTCCCCGGACAGGGCCTACGAGCAGTACTTC
CDR3aa: CASTSPDRAYEQYF

d_gene: NA
abundance: NA
v_gene: TRBV18
j_gene: TRBJ2-5
CDR3nt: TGTGCCAGCTCACCCCGGGAAGGGGGGGCTCACGGGGACCAGTACTTC
CDR3aa: CASSPREGGAHGDQYF

d_gene: TRBD2
abundance: many
v_gene: TRBV7-9
j_gene: TRBJ2-1
CDR3nt: TGTGCCAGCAGCTCACTAAAGCGGGACCGCTCCTACAATGAGCAGTTCTTC
CDR3aa: CASSSLKRDRSYNEQFF

d_gene: TRBD1
abundance: many
v_gene: TRBV28
j_gene: TRBJ2-3
CDR3nt: TGTGCCAGCTGGGACAGGGGGTCCACAGATACGCAGTATTTT
CDR3aa: CASWDRGSTDTQYF

d_gene: NA
abundance: few
v_gene: TRBV5-1
j_gene: TRBJ1-2
CDR3nt: TGCGCCAGCGGGAAGGAATCGGGCTATGGCTACACCTTC
CDR3aa: CASGKESGYGYTF

d_gene: TRBD1
abundance: many
v_gene: TRBV28
j_gene: TRBJ2-7
CDR3nt: TGTGCCAGCAGTTTGCCCGGGACAGGGAGGTTCGAGCAGTACTTC
CDR3aa: CASSLPGTGRFEQYF

d_gene: TRBD2
abundance: NA
v_gene: TRBV3-1
j_gene: TRBJ2-5
CDR3nt: TGTGCCAGCAGCCAAGGGACTAGCGGGAGAGGTAGTGTGGAGACCCAGTACTTC
CDR3aa: CASSQGTSGRGSVETQYF

d_gene: TRBD1
abundance: few
v_gene: TRBV7-8
j_gene: TRBJ2-7
CDR3nt: TGTGCCAGCAGCCCGCCACCGGGACAGGGCTCCTACGAGCAGTACTTC
CDR3aa: CASSPPPGQGSYEQYF

d_gene: NA
abundance: few
v_gene: TRBV9
j_gene: TRBJ1-2
CDR3nt: TGTGCCAGCAGCGTAGACTGGCCTAACTATGGCTACACCTTC
CDR3aa: CASSVDWPNYGYTF

d_gene: TRBD2
abundance: NA
v_gene: TRBV29-1
j_gene: TRBJ2-1
CDR3nt: TGCAGCGTTGAACTTTTTGGGACTAGCGGCAATGAGCGGTTCTTC
CDR3aa: CSVELFGTSGNERFF

d_gene: NA
abundance: many
v_gene: TRBV5-6
j_gene: TRBJ2-5
CDR3nt: TGTGCCAGCAGAGAGACAGGAATGCAAGAGACCCAGTACTTC
CDR3aa: CASRETGMQETQYF

d_gene: TRBD2
abundance: few
v_gene: TRBV9
j_gene: TRBJ2-7
CDR3nt: TGTGCCAGCAGCCCCGGGGGACTAGGGAATTACGAGCAGTACTTC
CDR3aa: CASSPGGLGNYEQYF

d_gene: TRBD1
abundance: NA
v_gene: TRBV7-3
j_gene: TRBJ1-2
CDR3nt: TGTGCCAGCAGCGACCACACAACAGGGGGCGCAGGTGGCTACACCTTC
CDR3aa: CASSDHTTGGAGGYTF

d_gene: TRBD2
abundance: many
v_gene: TRBV28
j_gene: TRBJ2-3
CDR3nt: TGTGCCAGCAGTTTACCTAGCGGAGACGATACGCAGTATTTT
CDR3aa: CASSLPSGDDTQYF

d_gene: NA
abundance: many
v_gene: TRBV29-1
j_gene: TRBJ1-1
CDR3nt: TGCAGTATCAGCCAGGGAGCGGGGAACACTGAAGCTTTCTTT
CDR3aa: CSISQGAGNTEAFF

d_gene: NA
abundance: few
v_gene: TRBV30
j_gene: TRBJ1-5
CDR3nt: TGTGCCTGGAGTGCCGCGGACAGACGCAATCAGCCCCAGCATTTT
CDR3aa: CAWSAADRRNQPQHF

d_gene: NA
abundance: many
v_gene: TRBV27
j_gene: TRBJ2-5
CDR3nt: TGTGCCAGCAGTTTGGGGGTAGCCTCACTCCAAGAGACCCAGTACTTC
CDR3aa: CASSLGVASLQETQYF

d_gene: NA
abundance: many
v_gene: TRBV11-2
j_gene: TRBJ2-1
CDR3nt: TGTGCCAGCAGCTCCGGGGGCAGCACCTACAATGAGCAGTTCTTC
CDR3aa: CASSSGGSTYNEQFF

d_gene: NA
abundance: many
v_gene: TRBV9
j_gene: TRBJ2-7
CDR3nt: TGTGCCAGCAGCGTAGGGATGGCAGGTGATACCTACGAGCAGTACTTC
CDR3aa: CASSVGMAGDTYEQYF

d_gene: TRBD2
abundance: few
v_gene: TRBV5-1
j_gene: TRBJ2-3
CDR3nt: TGCGCCAGCAGCCATACTAGCGGGTCCACAGATACGCAGTATTTT
CDR3aa: CASSHTSGSTDTQYF

d_gene: NA
abundance: many
v_gene: TRBV5-1
j_gene: TRBJ1-4
CDR3nt: TGCGCCAGCAGCTGGATTATTGGGGCGAATGAAAAACTGTTTTTT
CDR3aa: CASSWIIGANEKLFF

d_gene: NA
abundance: many
v_gene: TRBV7-9
j_gene: TRBJ2-5
CDR3nt: TGTGCCAGCAGCTTAGAAGGGCGTTGGGAGACCCAGTACTTC
CDR3aa: CASSLEGRWETQYF

d_gene: NA
abundance: NA
v_gene: TRBV3-1
j_gene: TRBJ1-3
CDR3nt: TGTGCCAGCAGCCAAGGTAGTCGGACCTCTGGAAACACCATATATTTT
CDR3aa: CASSQGSRTSGNTIYF

d_gene: TRBD1
abundance: many
v_gene: TRBV5-1
j_gene: TRBJ2-1
CDR3nt: TGCGCCAGCAGCTTGGTTCGGGACAGGGCCTACAATGAGCAGTTCTTC
CDR3aa: CASSLVRDRAYNEQFF

d_gene: TRBD2
abundance: NA
v_gene: TRBV7-9
j_gene: TRBJ2-3
CDR3nt: TGTGCCAGCATCATAGCCCCTCCCCTAGCGGGAGAAACAGATACGCAGTATTTT
CDR3aa: CASIIAPPLAGETDTQYF

d_gene: TRBD1
abundance: many
v_gene: TRBV28
j_gene: TRBJ2-7
CDR3nt: TGTGCCAGCAGTTTCCCCGGGACAGGGGGACTTCGGCAGTACTTC
CDR3aa: CASSFPGTGGLRQYF

d_gene: TRBD1
abundance: NA
v_gene: TRBV7-9
j_gene: TRBJ1-5
CDR3nt: TGTGCCAGCAGCTTGGGAGGCAGGGGGAATCAGCCCCAGCATTTT
CDR3aa: CASSLGGRGNQPQHF

d_gene: TRBD2
abundance: many
v_gene: TRBV20-1
j_gene: TRBJ2-7
CDR3nt: TGCAGTGCGCTGTGGACTAGCGCTACCTACGAGCAGTACTTC
CDR3aa: CSALWTSATYEQYF

d_gene: NA
abundance: many
v_gene: TRBV7-2
j_gene: TRBJ1-2
CDR3nt: TGTGCCAGCAGCCAAATACAGGGTTTGAATGGCTACACCTTC
CDR3aa: CASSQIQGLNGYTF

d_gene: TRBD2
abundance: many
v_gene: TRBV12-3/TRBV12-4
j_gene: TRBJ2-7
CDR3nt: TGTGCCAGCAGCTGGACTAGCGGGAGTGGCGAGCAGTACTTC
CDR3aa: CASSWTSGSGEQYF

d_gene: NA
abundance: few
v_gene: TRBV7-3
j_gene: TRBJ1-1
CDR3nt: TGTGCCAGCAGCTTAACGCACAGTAACACTGAAGCTTTCTTT
CDR3aa: CASSLTHSNTEAFF

d_gene: NA
abundance: NA
v_gene: TRBV5-1
j_gene: TRBJ2-5
CDR3nt: TGCGCCAGCTCTGAGGGTATCGAGGAGACCCAGTACTTC
CDR3aa: CASSEGIEETQYF

d_gene: NA
abundance: few
v_gene: TRBV5-1
j_gene: TRBJ2-2
CDR3nt: TGCGCCAGCAGCTCCCTGAAACAGACCGGGGAGCTGTTTTTT
CDR3aa: CASSSLKQTGELFF

d_gene: NA
abundance: NA
v_gene: TRBV7-2
j_gene: TRBJ2-2
CDR3nt: TGTGCCAGCAGCTTAGTTTTAAGGAACACCGGGGAGCTGTTTTTT
CDR3aa: CASSLVLRNTGELFF

d_gene: NA
abundance: many
v_gene: TRBV27
j_gene: TRBJ2-1
CDR3nt: TGTGCCAGCAGTTCGGCAGGGTGGACACACAATGAGCAGTTCTTC
CDR3aa: CASSSAGWTHNEQFF

d_gene: NA
abundance: many
v_gene: TRBV18
j_gene: TRBJ1-5
CDR3nt: TGTGCCAGCTCCCAGGAGGACGGCTCAAATCAGCCCCAGCATTTT
CDR3aa: CASSQEDGSNQPQHF